This entry describes one T cell receptor (beta chain). Its antigen is still unknown. The data were obtained in a study of T cells in localized non-small cell lung cancer. The germline V and J ends were trimmed by 1 base and 4 bases, with 14 bases remaining between them. Germline V gene lookup returns CDR1 SGHRS and CDR2 YFSETQ. CDR3 length: 15 residues. Study outcomes and limitations: When the top 100 tumor clones were examined, a median about 60 of them also appeared in the adjacent lung, which was paired and uninvolved. Compared with tumor, uninvolved adjacent lung displayed greater T cell clonality, ranking highest overall. Tumor samples were not multi-region, leaving intratumor heterogeneity unexcluded. A higher density of T cells in blood coincided with extended overall survival.

Method: immunoSEQ multiplex PCR; TCRdb's copy keeps in-frame clones and lacks some. Of around 94,000 clones listed, around 90% were seen once; the top ten hold 15%. Sequences were derived from peripheral blood, sampled before any cancer treatment. The chain joins TRBV5-1 to TRBJ1-1, with a weak D call TRBD1 (6 bases). The sequence was obtained from a man aged 35 to 69 with stage I squamous cell lung carcinoma. CDR3 nucleotide sequence: TGCGCCAGCAGCTTGTCGCAGGGGAGAAGCACTGAAGCTTTCTTT. The encoded protein is CASSLSQGRSTEAFF.